This TCR beta chain derives from a study of cytomegalovirus exposure and HLA in healthy donors. At the level of the study: It was reported in a later analysis that the approximately 120 validation repertoires used the same platform as the 550 to 800 first-cohort repertoires. General study findings and limits: Investigators reported over 150 TCR beta chains as tied to cytomegalovirus.

About this clone: Its cognate antigen is unknown. Sequence at one end of the junction differs from germline and may be a read error.

Using immunoSEQ multiplex PCR, the repertoire was profiled, and TCRdb retains in-frame clones only, with some absent. The sample lists 140,000 or so clones, 89% occurring once. Germline lookup yields CDR1 SEHNR and CDR2 FQNEAQ (reference sequence). The CDR3 totals 18 residues. This receptor was identified in a woman aged 18-29 years in good health and CMV-seropositive. This rearrangement joins TRBV7-9 to TRBJ2-1; 7 bases agree with TRBD1. Sequencing was performed on PBMCs. CDR3 sequence (DNA): TGTGCCAGCAGGGGTTATCGGCTAACGGGACAGTCCTCCAATGAGCAGTTCTTC. Protein sequence: CASRGYRLTGQSSNEQFF.